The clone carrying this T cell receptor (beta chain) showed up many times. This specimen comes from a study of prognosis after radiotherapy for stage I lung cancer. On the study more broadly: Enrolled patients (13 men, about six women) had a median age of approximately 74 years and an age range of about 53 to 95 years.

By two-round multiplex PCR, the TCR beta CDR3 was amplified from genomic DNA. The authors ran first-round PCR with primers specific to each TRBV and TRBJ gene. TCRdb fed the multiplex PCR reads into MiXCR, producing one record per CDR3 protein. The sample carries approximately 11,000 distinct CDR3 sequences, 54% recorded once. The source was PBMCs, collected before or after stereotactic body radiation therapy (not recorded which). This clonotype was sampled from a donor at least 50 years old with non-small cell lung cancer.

The CDR3, as DNA: TGCAGCGTTCGCCACGGGGGGGATACGCAGTATTTT. Protein sequence: CSVRHGGDTQYF. The chain is built from TRBV29-1 and TRBJ2-3; 7 bases line up with TRBD2. From germline, CDR1 is SQVTM and CDR2 ANQGSEA. J gave up 6 bases and V 5 bases, and 5 bases lay outside the gene matches. The CDR3 contains 12 residues.